Listed below are T cell receptor beta chains from one sample, sequenced in a study of cytomegalovirus exposure and HLA in healthy donors. The repertoire was sequenced with immunoSEQ multiplex PCR; TCRdb's copy has only in-frame clones and lacks some. The sample comprises 200,000 to 250,000 clones, 85% of which are singletons, and around 1.4% rests with the top ten. Sequencing used PBMCs. These receptors were collected from a human donor in good health. The CDR3 runs from the conserved cysteine through the conserved F or W. D genes are given only for firm matches. The size field is filled for only some rows; it gives once, few, many or a size class.

DNA	CDR3	D	size	V	J
TGTGCCACCTCCAGGGGTAGGTTACCTGAAGCTTTCTTT	CATSRGRLPEAFF	NA	NA	TRBV11-2	TRBJ1-1
TGTGCCAGCAGTTTAATGAACCCAGCCTACGAGCAGTACTTC	CASSLMNPAYEQYF	NA	NA	TRBV27	TRBJ2-7
TGTGCCAGAGGACAGGGGGCAAGCTACGAGCAGTACTTC	CARGQGASYEQYF	TRBD1	NA	TRBV2	TRBJ2-7
TGCGCCAGCAGCCAAGTGGCGGGAGTCTACAATGAGCAGTTCTTC	CASSQVAGVYNEQFF	TRBD2	NA	TRBV4-1	TRBJ2-1
TGTGCCAGCAGTTATTCGGGGGAAACCGGGGAGCTGTTTTTT	CASSYSGETGELFF	NA	NA	TRBV6-5	TRBJ2-2
TGTGCCAGCAGCCAGACCTATGGACTAGCGGGGCTCACAGATACGCAGTATTTT	CASSQTYGLAGLTDTQYF	TRBD2	NA	TRBV7-3	TRBJ2-3
TGTGCCAGCAGCCCCCCAGGGGGCGCCTTAGAGACCCAGTACTTC	CASSPPGGALETQYF	TRBD1	NA	TRBV7-2	TRBJ2-5
TGTGCCAGCAGCGTAGCGGCTAGCGGGAGGGGGAACAATGAGCAGTTCTTC	CASSVAASGRGNNEQFF	TRBD2	NA	TRBV9	TRBJ2-1
TGTGCCAGCGTGAGGGGGACAGGGGTGACGGAGACCCAGTACTTC	CASVRGTGVTETQYF	TRBD1	NA	TRBV6-5	TRBJ2-5
TGCAGCGGAGCCGGGACGGGGGGGAACTATGGCTACACCTTC	CSGAGTGGNYGYTF	NA	NA	TRBV29-1	TRBJ1-2
TGCGCCAGCAGCCGCGAGCGGGGGCAGGGCGCCGCCTATAATTCACCCCTCCACTTT	CASSRERGQGAAYNSPLHF	NA	NA	TRBV5-1	TRBJ1-6
TGTGCCAGCAGTCCACATTTCCAGCGGAGCTCCTACAATGAGCAGTTCTTC	CASSPHFQRSSYNEQFF	NA	NA	TRBV27	TRBJ2-1
TGTGCCAGTAGTAACGGGACAGGGCATCGGAACTATGGCTACACCTTC	CASSNGTGHRNYGYTF	TRBD1	NA	TRBV19	TRBJ1-2
TGTGCCAGCAGTGAGCCGACAGGTACCGCCAAAAACATTCAGTACTTC	CASSEPTGTAKNIQYF	NA	NA	TRBV6-1	TRBJ2-4
TGTGCCAGCAGGGCCCCGGGACAGTATGGCTACACCTTC	CASRAPGQYGYTF	TRBD1	NA	TRBV6-1	TRBJ1-2
TGTGCCAGCAGTTCAGGACTAGCGGGAGGGAGGGAGACCCAGTACTTC	CASSSGLAGGRETQYF	TRBD2	NA	TRBV7-3	TRBJ2-5
TGCGCCAGCAGCCAAGTTTACGGGTCGGCAGATACGCAGTATTTT	CASSQVYGSADTQYF	NA	NA	TRBV4-1	TRBJ2-3
TGTGCCAGTAGTTCTTCTCCGGGACTAGCGGGAGTGAATGAGCAGTTCTTC	CASSSSPGLAGVNEQFF	TRBD2	once	TRBV19	TRBJ2-1
TGTGCCAGCAGCTTAGTCCGGACAGGCTACGAGCAGTACTTC	CASSLVRTGYEQYF	TRBD1	NA	TRBV7-9	TRBJ2-7
TGTGCCAGCAGCTTATTCGTTTTCTTCTACGAGCAGTACTTC	CASSLFVFFYEQYF	NA	once	TRBV13	TRBJ2-7
TGTGCCAGCAGTTTATGGGCGGGAGGGTACAATGAGCAGTTCTTC	CASSLWAGGYNEQFF	TRBD2	once	TRBV28	TRBJ2-1
TGTGCCAGCAGCCCCCGTACAGGCCTTGAAGCTTTCTTT	CASSPRTGLEAFF	NA	NA	TRBV13	TRBJ1-1
TGTGCCACCCGGCTAGCGGGAGGGTTGCAAGAGACCCAGTACTTC	CATRLAGGLQETQYF	TRBD2	NA	TRBV15	TRBJ2-5
TGTGCCAGCAGCCGAGGGTCCCCAAACTATGGCTACACCTTC	CASSRGSPNYGYTF	NA	NA	TRBV6-6	TRBJ1-2
TGCAGCGTTGATGGTGCAAGAGACACAGATACGCAGTATTTT	CSVDGARDTDTQYF	NA	NA	TRBV29-1	TRBJ2-3
TGCGCCAGCAGCCAAGATCCGTACCTAGTGTCTGGGGCCAACGTCCTGACTTTC	CASSQDPYLVSGANVLTF	NA	NA	TRBV4-3	TRBJ2-6
TGCGCCAGCAGCCAAAAAAAAGACAGGAGCTCCTACAATGAGCAGTTCTTC	CASSQKKDRSSYNEQFF	NA	NA	TRBV4-1	TRBJ2-1
TGTGCCAGCAGTAGAGGAGGGGCGGGGAGCACAGATACGCAGTATTTT	CASSRGGAGSTDTQYF	NA	NA	TRBV28	TRBJ2-3
TGTGCCAGCAGTTATTGGACAGGGGGCCGGGAGACCCAGTACTTC	CASSYWTGGRETQYF	TRBD1	NA	TRBV27	TRBJ2-5
TGTGCCAGCAGAAGACCGGGACTAGACTACAATGAGCAGTTCTTC	CASRRPGLDYNEQFF	TRBD2	NA	TRBV6-1	TRBJ2-1
TGTGCCACACCCGGCGGGAGCTCCCCCTCCTACGAGCAGTACTTC	CATPGGSSPSYEQYF	TRBD2	once	TRBV19	TRBJ2-7
TGTGCCAGCAGAGCTAGCGGATACCAAGAGACCCAGTACTTC	CASRASGYQETQYF	TRBD2	once	TRBV6-5	TRBJ2-5
TGTGCCACCAGCAGAGATCAGAAAAATTCGGGAAAATATTTT	CATSRDQKNSGKYF	NA	NA	TRBV15	TRBJ2-3
TGCAGAAATGCCGGGAGGGCCATAAGCACAGATACGCAGTATTTT	CRNAGRAISTDTQYF	TRBD2	NA	TRBV29-1	TRBJ2-3
TGTGCCAGCAGCTTAGGGGGCACCACAGATACGCAGTATTTT	CASSLGGTTDTQYF	NA	few	TRBV7-2	TRBJ2-3
TGTGCCAGCAGGGAACTAGCGGGAGAGGAGACCCAGTACTTC	CASRELAGEETQYF	TRBD2	NA	TRBV5-5	TRBJ2-5
TGTGCCAGCAGTGAAGGAGTGGTCTACGAGCAGTACTTC	CASSEGVVYEQYF	NA	NA	TRBV2	TRBJ2-7
TGTGCCAGCACCGGACAGGGCGTAGGGAAACTGTTTTTT	CASTGQGVGKLFF	TRBD1	few	TRBV7-9	TRBJ1-4
TGTGCCAGCAGCCCCCAGGGGTTGAATCAGCCCCAGCATTTT	CASSPQGLNQPQHF	NA	NA	TRBV27	TRBJ1-5
TGTGCCAGCAGCTTAGCCAGAGCGGGAGGGAGGTACGAGCAGTACTTC	CASSLARAGGRYEQYF	TRBD2	NA	TRBV7-8	TRBJ2-7
TGTGCCAGCAGTGGAGGGACTAGCGGGGGCTACAGCTACGAGCAGTACTTC	CASSGGTSGGYSYEQYF	TRBD2	NA	TRBV2	TRBJ2-7
TGTGCCAGCAGCTTAAGGGCAGGGCCCCAAAACACTGAAGCTTTCTTT	CASSLRAGPQNTEAFF	NA	once	TRBV7-3	TRBJ1-1
TGTGCCAGCTCCAACGGGGACGAGCAGTACTTC	CASSNGDEQYF	NA	NA	TRBV6-1	TRBJ2-7
TGTGCCTGGAGGAACCCGGGACTCCGCTCAGCCCCGAAAAAAAAAGAGACCCAGTACTTC	CAWRNPGLRSAPKKKETQYF	NA	NA	TRBV30	TRBJ2-5
TGTGCCAGCACCCAACCCGGGGAGGGCCGCGGCTACACCTTC	CASTQPGEGRGYTF	NA	NA	TRBV19	TRBJ1-2
TGTGCCAGCAGCCCCCCGGGACAGGAAATTCTGGGGCAGTACTTC	CASSPPGQEILGQYF	TRBD1	NA	TRBV5-4	TRBJ2-7
TGTGCCAGCAGAGACTCCCGGACTAGCGGGATCCAAGAGACCCAGTACTTC	CASRDSRTSGIQETQYF	TRBD2	NA	TRBV7-2	TRBJ2-5
TGTGCCAGCAGCCCAACCTGGGGGGGCGAGGTTGAAAAACTGTTTTTT	CASSPTWGGEVEKLFF	NA	NA	TRBV7-9	TRBJ1-4
TGTGCCTGGAGTCAGACACATTCTAACTCTGGAAACACCATATATTTT	CAWSQTHSNSGNTIYF	NA	few	TRBV30	TRBJ1-3